One and the same sample provided the 16 T cell receptor beta chains below, sequenced in a study of CD8+ T cells in alopecia areata. Extraction and reverse transcription of RNA yielded cDNA as the sequencing template. The data were produced by immunoSEQ multiplex PCR, yet TCRdb's version contains in-frame clones alone and is incomplete. This sample has about 56,000 clones, with around 96% found just once. This specimen consisted of CD8+ T cells sorted from blood, obtained at week 0. These receptors originate from a human donor with alopecia areata.

The J gene is TRBJ2-7, the V gene TRBV11-2; 9 bases are a match to TRBD1. The V gene's germline CDR1 is SGHAT and CDR2 FQNNGV. The CDR3 sequence is 13 residues long. V shed 5 bases, J shed 5 bases, and the junction held 4 bases outside the gene matches. The chain's CDR3 is CASSPGTGNEQYF. The CDR3 nucleotides read TGTGCCAGCAGCCCTGGGACAGGGAACGAGCAGTACTTC. The complete variable domain, with remaining parts taken from reference TRBV11-2 and TRBJ2-7, reads EAGVAQSPRYKIIEKRQSVAFWCNPISGHATLYWYQQILGQGPKLLIQFQNNGVVDDSQLPKDRFSAERLKGVDSTLKIQPAKLEDSAVYLCASSPGTGNEQYFGPGTRLTVT.

V usage is TRBV2 and J usage is TRBJ2-5, with 11 bases fitting TRBD1. Germline values: CDR1 SNHLY, CDR2 FYNNEI. V shed 4 bases and J 5 bases; nucleotides not matched to a gene: 3. This CDR3 has 14 amino acids. CDR3 sequence: CASSGTGGAETQYF. CDR3 DNA sequence: TGTGCCAGCAGTGGGACAGGGGGCGCGGAGACCCAGTACTTC. The entire variable domain, with the rest obtained from reference TRBV2 and TRBJ2-5, is as follows: EPEVTQTPSHQVTQMGQEVILRCVPISNHLYFYWYRQILGQKVEFLVSFYNNEISEKSEIFDDQFSVERPDGSNFTLKIRSTKLEDSAMYFCASSGTGGAETQYFGPGTRLLVL.

This clone appeared once. In nucleotides, the CDR3 is TGTGCCAGCAGTTACCCACGGGACGGCTCCACAGATACGCAGTATTTT. Residues: CASSYPRDGSTDTQYF. The chain recombines TRBV6-5 with TRBJ2-3; D assignment may be TRBD1 or TRBD2 (5 bases each). Trimming removed 2 bases at V and 2 bases at J, with 14 bases between. This CDR3 is 16 amino acids long. The germline gives CDR1 MNHEY, CDR2 SVGAGI.

The chain employs TRBV4-2 and TRBJ1-1; D is uncertain. The CDR3 totals 13 residues. The germline gives CDR1 LGHNA, CDR2 YNFKEQ. The ends were cut back, 4 bases at V and 0 bases at J, with 6 bases in the middle. Here the CDR3 reads CASSRNMNTEAFF. The DNA for the CDR3 is TGTGCCAGCAGCCGAAACATGAACACTGAAGCTTTCTTT.

This chain connects TRBV18 to TRBJ2-5; D is undetermined. Trimming took 2 bases from V and 3 from J, leaving 10 bases between them. The germline gives CDR1 KGHSH, CDR2 LQKENI. The CDR3 length is 14 residues. CDR3: CASSPGPREETQYF. In nucleotides, the CDR3 is TGTGCCAGCTCACCAGGCCCCAGAGAAGAGACCCAGTACTTC.

V is TRBV2 and J is TRBJ2-1, with 7 positions matching TRBD1. Germline lookup yields CDR1 SNHLY and CDR2 FYNNEI. This CDR3 has 14 residues. CDR3 in amino acids: CAARLAGGYNEQFF. CDR3 coding DNA: TGTGCAGCTCGGTTGGCAGGGGGCTACAATGAGCAGTTCTTC.

The V call is TRBV7-8, the J call TRBJ1-1; TRBD1 might be the D (5 bases). The CDR3 contains 14 residues. V gave up 1 base and J gave up 5 bases, with 11 bases separating them. Germline V gene sequence: CDR1 SGHVS, CDR2 FQNEAQ. The CDR3 protein is CASSLGQPRTEAFF. CDR3 in DNA: TGTGCCAGCAGCTTAGGACAGCCGCGGACTGAAGCTTTCTTT. Based on the CDR3 plus reference TRBV7-8 and TRBJ1-1, the full variable domain is GAGVSQSPRYKVAKRGQDVALRCDPISGHVSLFWYQQALGQGPEFLTYFQNEAQLDKSGLPSDRFFAERPEGSVSTLKIQRTQQEDSAVYLCASSLGQPRTEAFFGQGTRLTVV.

With regard to this clone: The limits of the CDR3 on the DNA are not certain, so only TCRdb's listed CDR3 is given. The CDR3 protein is CFGSGTSYEQFF. The rearrangement joins TRBV21-1 to TRBJ2-1; TRBD2 is taken as the D call from the table, unchecked against the DNA. TRBV21-1 is given as a pseudogene. Termini included, the CDR3 measures 12 amino acids.

The V and J genes are TRBV10-3 and TRBJ1-6; the D gene is possibly TRBD1 (6 bases). Germline V lookup: CDR1 ENHRY, CDR2 SYGVKD. The CDR3 totals 16 residues. The V gene lost 2 bases and the J gene lost 10 bases, with 18 bases spanning the gap. The CDR3 sequence is CAISEQNRETGSPLHF. The CDR3 coding sequence is TGTGCCATCAGTGAGCAGAACAGGGAAACGGGATCACCCCTCCACTTT.

This rearrangement joins TRBV4-1 to TRBJ2-2; 7 bases match TRBD2. Germline V CDR1 and CDR2: MGHRA, YSYEKL. The CDR3 has 16 residues. V was pared by 0 bases and J by 3 bases, with 4 bases of the junction left unmatched. The CDR3 DNA reads as TGCGCCAGCAGCCAAGAGGGAGGGTTGGACACCGGGGAGCTGTTTTTT. This codes for CASSQEGGLDTGELFF.

The rearrangement uses TRBV7-8 and TRBJ2-7; tentative D call: TRBD1 (6 bases). CDR3 length: 15 amino acids. Germline V CDR1 and CDR2: SGHVS, FQNEAQ. V dropped 1 base and J dropped 1 base, with 11 bases sitting between them. The CDR3: CASSLGRGQSYEQYF. The DNA of the CDR3 is TGTGCCAGCAGCTTAGGCAGGGGACAATCCTACGAGCAGTACTTC.

This clone came up once. The V call is TRBV7-6, the J call TRBJ1-1, with no clear D. This CDR3 is built from 18 residues. Germline CDR1 SGHVS, CDR2 FNYEAQ. V lost 1 base and J 0 bases, leaving 18 bases between the germline ends. The DNA of the CDR3 is TGTGCCAGCAGCTTAGAAGGTTCCGGAAGTCGAGTGAACACTGAAGCTTTCTTT. Protein: CASSLEGSGSRVNTEAFF. The complete variable domain, with remaining parts taken from reference TRBV7-6 and TRBJ1-1, reads GAGVSQSPRYKVTKRGQDVALRCDPISGHVSLYWYRQALGQGPEFLTYFNYEAQQDKSGLPNDRFSAERPEGSISTLTIQRTEQRDSAMYRCASSLEGSGSRVNTEAFFGQGTRLTVV.

This clone was detected only once. This sequence joins TRBV5-6 and TRBJ2-7; TRBD2 might be the D (5 bases). The V gene's germline CDR1 is SGHDT and CDR2 YYEEEE. CDR3 length: 14 amino acids. V was cut by 2 bases and J by 1 base, with 10 bases left in between. For the CDR3, the DNA is TGTGCCAGCAGCTTAGCCGGGGTATCCTACGAGCAGTACTTC. It encodes CASSLAGVSYEQYF.

This clone was seen a single time. The chain combines TRBV4-3 with TRBJ1-1; a weak D match, TRBD1 (5 bases). This CDR3 spans 13 amino acids. The V gene lost 0 bases and the J gene lost 7 bases, with 9 bases spanning the gap. Germline-derived CDR1 and CDR2 are LGHNA and YSLEER. The CDR3 sequence: CASSQDRGFEAFF. The CDR3 nucleotides read TGCGCCAGCAGCCAAGATCGGGGCTTTGAAGCTTTCTTT.

The chain links TRBV10-3 to TRBJ2-3, with D uncertain. The CDR3 covers 14 residues. The germline V and J ends were trimmed by 3 bases and 0 bases, with 7 bases remaining between them. Germline CDR1 ENHRY, CDR2 SYGVKD. The CDR3 DNA reads TGTGCCATCAGTGATAAAGGGAGCACAGATACGCAGTATTTT. Protein: CAISDKGSTDTQYF.

The count of this clone is one. V and J are TRBV11-3 and TRBJ2-2; 8 bases map to TRBD1. V gave up 5 bases and J gave up 4 bases; unmatched junction bases: 9. The CDR3 extends over 16 amino acids. Germline-derived CDR1 and CDR2 are SGHNT and YENEEA. The CDR3 protein is CASSPPGQAFTGELFF. In DNA, the CDR3 is TGTGCCAGCAGCCCACCGGGACAGGCTTTCACCGGGGAGCTGTTTTTT. Full variable domain (outside the CDR3, taken from reference TRBV11-3 and TRBJ2-2): EAGVVQSPRYKIIEKKQPVAFWCNPISGHNTLYWYLQNLGQGPELLIRYENEEAVDDSQLPKDRFSAERLKGVDSTLKIQPAELGDSAVYLCASSPPGQAFTGELFFGEGSRLTVL.